This is a list of T cell receptor beta chains from one sample in a study of blood T cell repertoires in COVID-19. TCRdb keeps only in-frame clones here, not all; method: immunoSEQ multiplex PCR. The repertoire includes 300,000 to 450,000 clones, about 89% of them detected once, and 1% to 1.5% sits in the top ten. Sequencing used PBMCs or T cells enriched from blood (not recorded which). These receptors all stem from a man aged 25-40 years who had recovered from COVID-19. Each CDR3 is given with its conserved first and last residue. D genes are given only for firm matches. Not all rows give a size; the values are once, few, many and, for expanded clones, a class.

J gene	D gene	V gene	clone size	CDR3 protein	CDR3 DNA
TRBJ1-5	.	TRBV12-3/TRBV12-4	.	CASSFQQHQPQHF	TGTGCCAGCAGTTTTCAACAACATCAGCCCCAGCATTTT
TRBJ2-3	TRBD2	TRBV7-6	.	CASSLSWAGGGTDTQYF	TGTGCCAGCAGCTTATCCTGGGCGGGGGGTGGCACAGATACGCAGTATTTT
TRBJ2-5	.	TRBV30	.	CAWSVPGLTQETQYF	TGTGCCTGGAGTGTACCGGGATTGACCCAAGAGACCCAGTACTTC
TRBJ2-5	TRBD1	TRBV5-1	.	CASRDRVDQETQYF	TGCGCCAGCAGGGACAGGGTGGACCAAGAGACCCAGTACTTC
TRBJ2-5	TRBD1	TRBV9	.	CASSPRTGGRETQYF	TGTGCCAGCAGCCCGCGGACAGGGGGTCGGGAGACCCAGTACTTC
TRBJ2-2	TRBD1	TRBV4-1	once	CASSPRSGGELFF	TGCGCCAGCAGCCCACGTTCAGGGGGCGAGCTGTTTTTT
TRBJ1-2	.	TRBV4-2	.	CASSQDSGIEEGYTF	TGTGCCAGCAGCCAAGATTCCGGGATTGAGGAAGGCTACACCTTC
TRBJ2-7	.	TRBV30	.	CAWSRDTVTYEQYF	TGTGCCTGGAGTCGGGACACGGTGACCTACGAGCAGTACTTC
TRBJ1-1	.	TRBV20-1	.	CSAGALESFF	TGCAGTGCTGGGGCCCTTGAATCTTTCTTT
TRBJ1-2	.	TRBV7-2	.	CASSLGQIEGYTF	TGTGCCAGCAGCTTAGGACAGATTGAGGGCTACACCTTC
TRBJ1-1	TRBD1	TRBV6-2/TRBV6-3	.	CASSRGPNTEAFF	TGTGCCAGCAGCAGGGGGCCAAACACTGAAGCTTTCTTT
TRBJ1-1	TRBD1	TRBV6-2/TRBV6-3	.	CASSYGTGNFGAFF	TGTGCCAGCAGTTACGGGACAGGGAATTTCGGAGCTTTCTTT
TRBJ1-1	TRBD1	TRBV10-3	.	CAISRDRARSEAFF	TGTGCCATCAGTCGGGACAGGGCGAGATCTGAAGCTTTCTTT
TRBJ2-2	TRBD2	TRBV5-6	.	CASSLGGLAGNTGELFF	TGTGCCAGCAGCTTGGGGGGACTAGCGGGCAACACCGGGGAGCTGTTTTTT
TRBJ2-7	.	TRBV28	.	CASSPRDAGGNEQYF	TGTGCCAGCAGTCCTCGGGACGCTGGAGGGAACGAGCAGTACTTC
TRBJ1-2	.	TRBV7-9	.	CASSLDRAGNGYTF	TGTGCCAGCAGCTTAGATAGGGCAGGGAATGGCTACACCTTC
TRBJ1-3	.	TRBV29-1	once	CSVHRENGNTIYF	TGCAGCGTTCACAGGGAGAATGGAAACACCATATATTTT
TRBJ2-1	.	TRBV19	.	CASNPEGLPGYNEQFF	TGTGCCAGTAACCCGGAGGGTCTTCCTGGCTACAATGAGCAGTTCTTC
TRBJ2-7	.	TRBV7-8	once	CASSKEGWRKRDYEQYF	TGTGCCAGCAGCAAGGAGGGTTGGCGAAAGAGAGACTACGAGCAGTACTTC
TRBJ1-1	.	TRBV19	.	CASSMDSEAFF	TGTGCCAGTAGCATGGACAGTGAAGCTTTCTTT
TRBJ2-7	TRBD1	TRBV30	.	CAWRRQGSYEQYF	TGTGCCTGGAGACGACAGGGCTCCTACGAGCAGTACTTC
TRBJ1-5	.	TRBV7-2	.	CASSPPGFNQPQHF	TGTGCCAGCAGCCCCCCAGGGTTCAATCAGCCCCAGCATTTT
TRBJ2-1	TRBD2	TRBV5-4	once	CASSLEGLAGGRQFF	TGTGCCAGCAGCTTGGAGGGACTAGCGGGGGGGCGGCAGTTCTTC
TRBJ2-1	.	TRBV10-3	few	CAIRSDRAQFF	TGTGCCATCAGATCAGACAGAGCGCAGTTCTTC
TRBJ1-4	.	TRBV4-2	.	CASSPSGTSNEKLFF	TGTGCCAGCAGCCCATCCGGGACATCCAATGAAAAACTGTTTTTT
TRBJ1-2	.	TRBV18	once	CASSPPQGNNYGYTF	TGTGCCAGCTCACCCCCCCAGGGTAATAACTATGGCTACACCTTC
TRBJ1-1	TRBD1	TRBV18	once	CASSTGTGSTEAFF	TGTGCCAGCTCAACTGGGACAGGCAGCACTGAAGCTTTCTTT
TRBJ2-7	.	TRBV14	.	CASSRVGQNYEQYF	TGTGCCAGCAGCCGGGTAGGACAGAACTACGAGCAGTACTTC
TRBJ1-2	.	TRBV5-1	.	CASSEVGGRRGRDGYTF	TGCGCCAGCAGCGAAGTTGGAGGGCGCAGAGGAAGGGATGGCTACACCTTC
TRBJ2-7	.	TRBV18	.	CASSRNLGDEQYF	TGTGCCAGCTCACGGAACCTCGGGGACGAGCAGTACTTC
TRBJ1-2	.	TRBV5-6	.	CASSIGDYGYTF	TGTGCCAGCAGCATAGGGGACTATGGCTACACCTTC
TRBJ1-1	.	TRBV14	.	CASSQSVREVHTEAFF	TGTGCCAGCAGCCAATCGGTAAGGGAGGTGCACACTGAAGCTTTCTTT
TRBJ1-1	TRBD1	TRBV6-5	once	CASSRGTGVSAFF	TGTGCCAGCAGTCGAGGGACAGGGGTTTCAGCTTTCTTT
TRBJ1-4	.	TRBV4-1	.	CASSQVGTTGEKLFF	TGCGCCAGCAGCCAAGTAGGGACAACGGGCGAAAAACTGTTTTTT
TRBJ1-1	TRBD1	TRBV2	.	CASRPGQVGNTEAFF	TGTGCCAGCAGGCCCGGACAGGTTGGAAACACTGAAGCTTTCTTT
TRBJ2-3	TRBD2	TRBV27	.	CASSLSLGRAPDTQYF	TGTGCCAGCAGTTTATCTCTAGGGAGGGCCCCAGATACGCAGTATTTT
TRBJ1-1	TRBD1	TRBV27	once	CASSTSGTENTEAFF	TGTGCCAGCAGTACCTCCGGGACAGAGAACACTGAAGCTTTCTTT
TRBJ1-1	.	TRBV18	.	CASSPPGGRVMNTEAFF	TGTGCCAGCTCACCACCTGGCGGCAGAGTGATGAACACTGAAGCTTTCTTT
TRBJ2-2	.	TRBV21-1	.	CASSKQANTGELFF	TGTGCCAGCAGCAAACAGGCGAACACCGGGGAGCTGTTTTTT
TRBJ2-7	.	TRBV7-9	.	CASSLAYGQAYEQYF	TGTGCCAGCAGCTTAGCATATGGGCAGGCCTACGAGCAGTACTTC
TRBJ2-1	.	TRBV3-1/TRBV3-2	.	CASSRVFSYNEQFF	TGTGCCAGCAGCCGCGTGTTTTCCTACAATGAGCAGTTCTTC
TRBJ2-7	TRBD2	TRBV9	.	CASSGEASSGGTYEQYF	TGTGCCAGCAGCGGAGAGGCTTCTAGCGGGGGAACCTACGAGCAGTACTTC
TRBJ1-2	TRBD1	TRBV10-3	.	CAISESGQGRFYGYTF	TGTGCCATCAGTGAATCGGGACAGGGGCGATTCTATGGCTACACCTTC
TRBJ1-2	.	TRBV14	.	CASSQGENYGYTF	TGTGCCAGCAGCCAAGGAGAGAACTATGGCTACACCTTC